Sequencing of this T cell receptor (beta chain) was carried out in a study of cytomegalovirus exposure and HLA in healthy donors. Study-level points and caveats: As a later analysis revealed, most CMV-associated TCR beta chains appeared HLA-restricted.

Details on this clone: The antigen is unknown.

Germline assignment: CDR1 ENHRY and CDR2 SYGVKD. Trimming left V 0 bases short and J 5 bases short, with 10 bases between. This CDR3 comprises 14 residues. The PCR made use of 60 Vbeta and 13 Jbeta primers. The table came from immunoSEQ multiplex PCR; TCRdb's copy has only in-frame clones and leaves some out. The table includes about 130,000 clones, over 75% detected once. The rearrangement uses TRBV10-3 and TRBJ2-5; tentatively, D is TRBD1 (6 bases). The sequence derives from a man aged 25 to 40 in good health and CMV-seronegative. The sequencing sample was made of PBMCs. In DNA form, the CDR3 reads TGTGCCATCAGTGAGTCAGAGGGGGTGGAGACCCAGTACTTC. Its translation is CAISESEGVETQYF.